What follows describes a single T cell receptor beta chain. Its target is not known. The entry originates in a study of Ad26.COV2.S vaccination and SARS-CoV-2 variants. Across the whole study: Ad26.COV2.S, an intramuscular injection, was given once or twice 56 days apart. Findings and caveats of the study: Non-spike TCR breadth showed similarity between vaccine and placebo recipients.

V was clipped by 2 bases and J by 1 base, with 9 bases between them. Per the germline V gene, CDR1 is SGHRS and CDR2 is YFSETQ. CDR3 size: 15 residues. Measured with immunoSEQ multiplex PCR; TCRdb has only the in-frame clones, and not every one. The sample holds 350,000 to 500,000 clones, roughly nine tenths seen once. Treatment denoted: over 15 received Ad26.COV2.S at low or high dose, single or two shots; several received placebo; per-sample allocation not given. All samples were drawn on day 63, counting from the first vaccine or placebo injection. Expressing Wuhan-strain SARS-CoV-2 spike, an Ad26 vector served as the vaccine.

The source was peripheral blood, collected in a trial of Ad26.COV2.S vaccine versus placebo. This TCR came from a person aged 18-65 years who received the Ad26.COV2.S COVID-19 vaccine or a placebo. J is TRBJ2-2 and V is TRBV5-1; a possible D gene is TRBD2 (5 bases). The CDR3 DNA reads as TGCGCCAGCAGCTTATTAACTAGGAACACCGGGGAGCTGTTTTTT. Translated: CASSLLTRNTGELFF. Based on the CDR3 plus reference TRBV5-1 and TRBJ2-2, the full variable domain is KAGVTQTPRYLIKTRGQQVTLSCSPISGHRSVSWYQQTPGQGLQFLFEYFSETQRNKGNFPGRFSGRQFSNSRSEMNVSTLELGDSALYLCASSLLTRNTGELFFGEGSRLTVL.